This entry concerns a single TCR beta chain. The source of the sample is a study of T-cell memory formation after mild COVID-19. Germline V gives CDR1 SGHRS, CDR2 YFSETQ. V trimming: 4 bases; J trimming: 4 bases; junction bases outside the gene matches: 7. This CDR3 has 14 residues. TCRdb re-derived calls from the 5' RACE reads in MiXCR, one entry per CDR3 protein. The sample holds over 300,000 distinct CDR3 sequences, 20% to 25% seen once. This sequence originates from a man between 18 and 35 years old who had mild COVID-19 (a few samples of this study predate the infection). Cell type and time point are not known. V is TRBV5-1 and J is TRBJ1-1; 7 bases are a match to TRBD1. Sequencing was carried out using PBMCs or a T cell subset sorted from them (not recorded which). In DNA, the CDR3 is TGCGCCAGCAGCGTAGGGACAGCTACCACTGAAGCTTTCTTT. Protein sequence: CASSVGTATTEAFF.